A selection of T cell receptor beta chains follows, all from one sample in a study of blood T cell repertoires in COVID-19. Clones were read by immunoSEQ multiplex PCR, and TCRdb kept only the in-frame ones, dropping some. The sample records under 300,000 clones, around 80% being singletons. Material: PBMCs or T cells enriched from blood (not recorded which). The origin of the receptors is a man aged 40-50 years who had recovered from COVID-19. CDR3s include the opening cysteine and the closing phenylalanine or tryptophan. Fields, in order: D gene, J gene, clone size, V gene, CDR3 DNA, CDR3 protein. The D gene is left open where the match is weak. The size of a clone is reported for some rows only, either as once, few or many, or as a class for expanded clones.

>TRBD1|TRBJ1-5|few|TRBV6-5
TGTGCCAGCAGTTATCGACAGGGGTTGCAGCCCCAGCATTTT
CASSYRQGLQPQHF
>TRBD1|TRBJ1-3|.|TRBV9
TGTGCCAGCAGCGTAGAGGGGACAGGGGGCGAATATGAGGGAAACACCATATATTTT
CASSVEGTGGEYEGNTIYF
>.|TRBJ1-1|once|TRBV11-2
TGTGCCAGCAGCTTTGGTCGGGGGGCAAACACTGAAGCTTTCTTT
CASSFGRGANTEAFF
>.|TRBJ2-3|.|TRBV7-3
TGTGCCAGCAGCTTAACTGGGACTCTTGATACGCAGTATTTT
CASSLTGTLDTQYF
>TRBD1|TRBJ1-1|.|TRBV4-2
TGTGCCAGCAGCCAACAACCGGGACAGGGGGGGTTAAACGAAGCTTTCTTT
CASSQQPGQGGLNEAFF
>.|TRBJ2-7|.|TRBV5-1
TGCGCCAGCAGCGCGGACGCGCCCGGGGTGCAGTACTTC
CASSADAPGVQYF
>.|TRBJ2-7|once|TRBV10-3
TGTGCCATCAGTTTCCGGGACTCAGCCTACGAGCAGTACTTC
CAISFRDSAYEQYF
>.|TRBJ2-2|.|TRBV5-6
TGTGCCAGCAGCTTGCCCGGGGTGAACACCGGGGAGCTGTTTTTT
CASSLPGVNTGELFF
>.|TRBJ2-7|.|TRBV6-5
TGTGCCAGCAGTTACTCGAGGGCGGGAAGCTCCTACGAGCAGTACTTC
CASSYSRAGSSYEQYF
>TRBD1|TRBJ1-1|.|TRBV13
TGTGCCAGCAGCTTAGGCAGGGGGAGCACTGAAGCTTTCTTT
CASSLGRGSTEAFF
>.|TRBJ1-3|.|TRBV30
TGTGCCTTCGCCAGGACAGCAGGAAACACCATATATTTT
CAFARTAGNTIYF
>TRBD1|TRBJ2-7|.|TRBV4-2
TGTGCCAGCAGCCAAGGGCAGGGGGCCTCCTACGAGCAGTACTTC
CASSQGQGASYEQYF
>.|TRBJ1-6|.|TRBV4-1
TGCGCCAGCAGCCCGCGGCAGTCGCGGTCACCCCTCCACTTT
CASSPRQSRSPLHF
>.|TRBJ1-5|.|TRBV7-2
TGTGCCAGCAGCTCGACCCCCGGGGATCAGCCCCAGCATTTT
CASSSTPGDQPQHF
>TRBD2|TRBJ2-5|.|TRBV6-2/TRBV6-3
TGTGCCAGCAGTTACAATCAGCGGGGGGGCGTGCGTGAGACCCAGTACTTC
CASSYNQRGGVRETQYF
>.|TRBJ2-7|.|TRBV7-9
TGTGCCAGCAGCTTAGTGGCAGGGTCCTACGAGCAGTACTTC
CASSLVAGSYEQYF
>.|TRBJ1-5|.|TRBV5-8
TGTGCCAGCAGCTTGGAAGTCCGGGAAAATCAGCCCCAGCATTTT
CASSLEVRENQPQHF
>TRBD2|TRBJ2-1|.|TRBV4-1
TGCGCCAGCAGAAACGGCTTAGCGGGAGGGAATGAGCAGTTCTTC
CASRNGLAGGNEQFF
>.|TRBJ2-3|.|TRBV29-1
TGCAGCGTTGAAGATCCGGGGGGCACAGATACGCAGTATTTT
CSVEDPGGTDTQYF
>.|TRBJ2-7|.|TRBV15
TGTGCCACCAGCAGAGATCCCGGTTACGAGCAGTACTTC
CATSRDPGYEQYF
>.|TRBJ2-7|.|TRBV7-2
TGTGCCAGCAGCTTAGATCGTTACTCCTACGAGCAGTACTTC
CASSLDRYSYEQYF
>TRBD1|TRBJ1-4|.|TRBV7-9
TGTGCCAGCAGCCTAAGGGGGGACAGCTATGAAAAACTGTTTTTT
CASSLRGDSYEKLFF
>.|TRBJ2-7|.|TRBV7-9
TGTGCCAGCAGCTTAAGTCGGGAGCAGTACTTC
CASSLSREQYF
>.|TRBJ1-2|.|TRBV7-9
TGTGCCAGCAGCCGTACTGACTCAGGCTACACCTTC
CASSRTDSGYTF
>.|TRBJ1-4|.|TRBV12-3/TRBV12-4
TGTGCCAGCAGTTCTCAGGGAAATGAAAAACTGTTTTTT
CASSSQGNEKLFF
>.|TRBJ1-2|.|TRBV4-1
TGCGCCAGCAGCCAAGCGGGGGTAACTAACTATGGCTACACCTTC
CASSQAGVTNYGYTF
>TRBD1|TRBJ2-1|.|TRBV5-1
TGCGCCAGCAGCCCGAAGGGGGTGCCAGGGGGTCAGTATGAGCAGTTCTTC
CASSPKGVPGGQYEQFF
>.|TRBJ2-1|.|TRBV27
TGTGCCAGCAGTTCGGGGGTCGGATACTACAATGAGCAGTTCTTC
CASSSGVGYYNEQFF
>TRBD1|TRBJ2-7|.|TRBV6-6
TGTGCCAGCAGGCCAGGGGGCCTGGGCGAGCAGTACTTC
CASRPGGLGEQYF
>TRBD1|TRBJ1-1|.|TRBV28
TGTGCCAGCAGCGTCCCGGGACAGGGGCGAGCTTTCTTT
CASSVPGQGRAFF
>TRBD1|TRBJ2-5|few|TRBV5-6
TGTGCCAGCAGCTTCTGGGCCCCGACAGGGCGCCAAGAGACCCAGTACTTC
CASSFWAPTGRQETQYF
>.|TRBJ1-4|.|TRBV7-2
TGTGCCAGCAGCTTGGGGGCAGATCCAACTAATGAAAAACTGTTTTTT
CASSLGADPTNEKLFF
>TRBD1|TRBJ1-1|once|TRBV12-3/TRBV12-4
TGTGTCACGAGGGACAGGCGGACCACTGAAGCTTTCTTT
CVTRDRRTTEAFF
>.|TRBJ2-3|.|TRBV27
TGTGCCAGCATGAGAACAGGGAAGTCCCTCACAGATACGCAGTATTTT
CASMRTGKSLTDTQYF
>TRBD1|TRBJ1-2|.|TRBV11-1
TGTGCCAGCAGCTTAAGGGACAGGGGCTATGGCTACACCTTC
CASSLRDRGYGYTF
>TRBD2|TRBJ2-3|.|TRBV7-8
TGTGCCAGCAGCTATCGGACTAGCGGGAGAGCAGATACGCAGTATTTT
CASSYRTSGRADTQYF
>.|TRBJ2-7|.|TRBV5-1
TGCGCCAGCAGCCCGTTCTCCGGGACTCCGAACGAGCAGTACTTC
CASSPFSGTPNEQYF
>.|TRBJ2-5|.|TRBV19
TGTGCCAGTAGTGGCTCCGGGACAACCCAAGAGACCCAGTACTTC
CASSGSGTTQETQYF
>.|TRBJ1-1|.|TRBV20-1
TGCAGTGCTAGTGGAGGAGGGTTCGGGGGAGCTTTCTTT
CSASGGGFGGAFF
>TRBD2|TRBJ2-7|.|TRBV11-2
TGTGCCAGCAGCTGGGGGGGTCACGAGCAGTACTTC
CASSWGGHEQYF
>.|TRBJ1-1|.|TRBV5-1
TGCGCCAGCAGCTTGGCGTTCAGAGGGAACACTGAAGCTTTCTTT
CASSLAFRGNTEAFF
>TRBD2|TRBJ2-3|.|TRBV7-2
TGTGCCAGCAGCTTCGCGGGGGGTAGCACAGATACGCAGTATTTT
CASSFAGGSTDTQYF